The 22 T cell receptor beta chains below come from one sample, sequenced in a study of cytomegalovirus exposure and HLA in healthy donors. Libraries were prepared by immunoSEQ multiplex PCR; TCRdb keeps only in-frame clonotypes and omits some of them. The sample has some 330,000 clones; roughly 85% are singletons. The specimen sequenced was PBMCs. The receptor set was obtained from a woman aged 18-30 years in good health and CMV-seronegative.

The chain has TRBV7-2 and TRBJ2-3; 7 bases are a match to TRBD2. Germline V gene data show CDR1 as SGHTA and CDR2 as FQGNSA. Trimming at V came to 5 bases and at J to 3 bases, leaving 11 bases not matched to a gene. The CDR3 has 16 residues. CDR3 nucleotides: TGTGCCAGCAGCACCGGTTTCGCGGGAGAGACAGATACGCAGTATTTT. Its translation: CASSTGFAGETDTQYF.

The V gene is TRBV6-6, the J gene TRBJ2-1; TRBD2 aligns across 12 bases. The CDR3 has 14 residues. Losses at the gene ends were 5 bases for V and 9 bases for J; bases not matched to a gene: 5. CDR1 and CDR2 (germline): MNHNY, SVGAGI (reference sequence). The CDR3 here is CASSRKGLAGEQFF. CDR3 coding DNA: TGTGCCAGCAGTAGAAAGGGACTAGCGGGTGAGCAGTTCTTC.

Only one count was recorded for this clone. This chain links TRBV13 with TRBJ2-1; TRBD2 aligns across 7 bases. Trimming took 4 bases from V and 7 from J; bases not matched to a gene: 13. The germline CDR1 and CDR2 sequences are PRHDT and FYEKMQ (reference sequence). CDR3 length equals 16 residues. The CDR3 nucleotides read TGTGCCAGCAGCTCTGCTCTAGCGGACGACCTGAATGAGCAGTTCTTC. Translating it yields CASSSALADDLNEQFF. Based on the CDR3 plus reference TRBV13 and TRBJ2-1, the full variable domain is AAGVIQSPRHLIKEKRETATLKCYPIPRHDTVYWYQQGPGQDPQFLISFYEKMQSDKGSIPDRFSAQQFSDYHSELNMSSLELGDSALYFCASSSALADDLNEQFFGPGTRLTVL.

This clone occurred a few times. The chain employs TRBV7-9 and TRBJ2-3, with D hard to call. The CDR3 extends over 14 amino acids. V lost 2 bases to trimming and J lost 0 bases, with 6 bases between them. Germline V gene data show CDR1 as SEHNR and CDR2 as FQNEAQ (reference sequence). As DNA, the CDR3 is TGTGCCAGCAGCTTATCAACTAGCACAGATACGCAGTATTTT. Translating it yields CASSLSTSTDTQYF.

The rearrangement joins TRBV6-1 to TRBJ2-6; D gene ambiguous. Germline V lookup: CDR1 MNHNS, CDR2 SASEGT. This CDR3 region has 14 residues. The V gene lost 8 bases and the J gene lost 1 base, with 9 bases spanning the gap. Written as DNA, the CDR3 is TGTGCCAGCCAGGCGACGTCTGGGGCCAACGTCCTGACTTTC. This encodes CASQATSGANVLTF.

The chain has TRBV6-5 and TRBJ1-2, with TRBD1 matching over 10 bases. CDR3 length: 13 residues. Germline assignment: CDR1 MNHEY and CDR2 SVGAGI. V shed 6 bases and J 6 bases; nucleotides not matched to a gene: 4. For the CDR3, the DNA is TGTGCCAGCAGATGGGACAGGGGTAATGGCTACACCTTC. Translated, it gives CASRWDRGNGYTF.

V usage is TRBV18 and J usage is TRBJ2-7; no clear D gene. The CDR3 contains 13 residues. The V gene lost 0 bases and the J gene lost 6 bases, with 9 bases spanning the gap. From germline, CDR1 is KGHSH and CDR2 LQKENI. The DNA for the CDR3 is TGTGCCAGCTCACCACCCTCGCGTTCCGAGCAGTACTTC. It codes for CASSPPSRSEQYF.

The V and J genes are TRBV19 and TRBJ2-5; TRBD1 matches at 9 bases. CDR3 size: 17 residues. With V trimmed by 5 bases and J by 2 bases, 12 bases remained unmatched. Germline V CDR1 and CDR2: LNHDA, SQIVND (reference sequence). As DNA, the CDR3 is TGTGCCAGTAGTCAACCCTCCGGGACAGGGCCGCAAGAGACCCAGTACTTC. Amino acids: CASSQPSGTGPQETQYF.

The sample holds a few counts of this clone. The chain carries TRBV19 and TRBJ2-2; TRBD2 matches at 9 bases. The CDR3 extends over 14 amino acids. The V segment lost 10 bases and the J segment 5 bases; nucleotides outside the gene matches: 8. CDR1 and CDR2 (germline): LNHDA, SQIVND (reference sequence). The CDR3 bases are TGTGCCACCACGACTAGCGGAACTACCGGGGAGCTGTTTTTT. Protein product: CATTTSGTTGELFF.

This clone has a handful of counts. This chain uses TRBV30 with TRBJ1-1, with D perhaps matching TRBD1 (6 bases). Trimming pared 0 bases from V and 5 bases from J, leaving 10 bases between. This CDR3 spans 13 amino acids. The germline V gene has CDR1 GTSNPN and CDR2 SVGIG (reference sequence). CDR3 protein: CAWSVHRETEAFF. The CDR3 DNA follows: TGTGCCTGGAGTGTCCACAGGGAAACTGAAGCTTTCTTT.

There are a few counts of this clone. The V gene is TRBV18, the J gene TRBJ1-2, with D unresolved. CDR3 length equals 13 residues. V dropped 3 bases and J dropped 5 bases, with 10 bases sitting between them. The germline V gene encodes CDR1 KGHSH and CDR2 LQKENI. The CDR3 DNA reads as TGTGCCAGCTCACCTACCTACGAGTATGGCTACACCTTC. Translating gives CASSPTYEYGYTF.

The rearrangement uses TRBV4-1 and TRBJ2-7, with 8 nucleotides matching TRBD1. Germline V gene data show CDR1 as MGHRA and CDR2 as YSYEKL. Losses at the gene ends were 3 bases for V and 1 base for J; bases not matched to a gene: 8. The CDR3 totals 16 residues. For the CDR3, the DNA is TGCGCCAGCAGCCACCCCAAGGGACAGGATTCCTACGAGCAGTACTTC. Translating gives CASSHPKGQDSYEQYF.

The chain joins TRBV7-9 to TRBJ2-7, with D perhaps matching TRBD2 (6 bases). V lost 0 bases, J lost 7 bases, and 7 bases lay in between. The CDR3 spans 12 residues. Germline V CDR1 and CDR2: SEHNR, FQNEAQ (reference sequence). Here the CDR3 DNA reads TGTGCCAGCAGCTTAGCGGCGGGGGAGCAGTACTTC. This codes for CASSLAAGEQYF.

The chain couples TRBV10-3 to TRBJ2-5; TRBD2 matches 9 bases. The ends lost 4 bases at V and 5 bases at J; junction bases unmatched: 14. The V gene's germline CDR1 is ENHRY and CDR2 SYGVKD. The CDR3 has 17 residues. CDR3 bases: TGTGCCATCAGTGGAACTCCCGTCGGAGCGGGAGGTGAGACCCAGTACTTC. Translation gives CAISGTPVGAGGETQYF.

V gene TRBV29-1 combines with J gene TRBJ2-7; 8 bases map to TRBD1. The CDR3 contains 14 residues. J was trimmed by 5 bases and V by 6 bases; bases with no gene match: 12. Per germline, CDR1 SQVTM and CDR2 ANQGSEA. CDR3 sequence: CSVGLRTGYHEQYF. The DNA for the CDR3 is TGCAGCGTGGGCCTCCGGACAGGGTACCACGAGCAGTACTTC.

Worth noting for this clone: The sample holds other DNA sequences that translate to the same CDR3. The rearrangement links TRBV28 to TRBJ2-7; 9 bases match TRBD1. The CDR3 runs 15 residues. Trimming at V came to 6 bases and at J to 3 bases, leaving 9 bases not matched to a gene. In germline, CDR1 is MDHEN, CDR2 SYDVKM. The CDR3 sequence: CASSSPGTGSYEQYF. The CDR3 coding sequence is TGTGCCAGCAGCTCCCCCGGGACAGGGAGCTACGAGCAGTACTTC.

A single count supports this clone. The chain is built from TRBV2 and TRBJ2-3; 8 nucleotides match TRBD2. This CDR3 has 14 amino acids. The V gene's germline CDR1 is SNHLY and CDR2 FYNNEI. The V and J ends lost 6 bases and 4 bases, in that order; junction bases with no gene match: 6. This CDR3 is CASSLAGMADTQYF. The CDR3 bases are TGTGCCAGCAGCTTAGCGGGAATGGCAGATACGCAGTATTTT.

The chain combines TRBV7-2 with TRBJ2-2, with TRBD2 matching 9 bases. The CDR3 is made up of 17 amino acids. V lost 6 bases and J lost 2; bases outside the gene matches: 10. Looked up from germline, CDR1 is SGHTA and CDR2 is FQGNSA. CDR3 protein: CASSRPGTSSNTGELFF. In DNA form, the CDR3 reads TGTGCCAGCAGTCGCCCCGGGACTAGCAGCAACACCGGGGAGCTGTTTTTT.

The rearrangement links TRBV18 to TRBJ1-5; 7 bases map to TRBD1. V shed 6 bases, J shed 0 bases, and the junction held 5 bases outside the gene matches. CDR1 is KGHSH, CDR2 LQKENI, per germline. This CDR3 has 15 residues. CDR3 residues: CASSVQGNSNQPQHF. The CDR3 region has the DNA TGTGCCAGCTCCGTACAGGGGAATAGCAATCAGCCCCAGCATTTT.

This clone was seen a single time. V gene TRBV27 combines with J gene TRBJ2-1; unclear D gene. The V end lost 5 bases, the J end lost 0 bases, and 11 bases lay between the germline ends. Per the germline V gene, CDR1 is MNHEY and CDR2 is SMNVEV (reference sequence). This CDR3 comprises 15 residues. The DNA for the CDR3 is TGTGCCAGCAGTCCCGTAACGGGCTCCTACAATGAGCAGTTCTTC. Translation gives CASSPVTGSYNEQFF.

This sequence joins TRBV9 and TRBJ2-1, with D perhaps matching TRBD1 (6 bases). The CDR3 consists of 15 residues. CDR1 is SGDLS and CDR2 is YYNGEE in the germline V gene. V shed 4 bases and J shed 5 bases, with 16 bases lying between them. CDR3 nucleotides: TGTGCCAGCAGCCAACAGGGTGGGGACAACAATGAGCAGTTCTTC. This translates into CASSQQGGDNNEQFF.

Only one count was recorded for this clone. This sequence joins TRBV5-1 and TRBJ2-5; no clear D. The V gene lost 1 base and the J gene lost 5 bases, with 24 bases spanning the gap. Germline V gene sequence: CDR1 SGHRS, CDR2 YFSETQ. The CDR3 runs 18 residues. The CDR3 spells CASSLPYDFAVSQETQYF. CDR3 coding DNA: TGCGCCAGCAGCTTGCCCTATGACTTTGCAGTTTCTCAGGAGACCCAGTACTTC.